The next 27 T cell receptor beta chains were all read from a single sample in a study of T cell responses to AZD1222 COVID-19 vaccine. Using immunoSEQ multiplex PCR, the repertoire was profiled, and TCRdb retains in-frame clones only, with some absent. Of roughly 180,000 clones in the sample, 87% are singletons; the top ten hold approximately 2.5%. This material consisted of peripheral blood, taken on day 0 of AZD1222 vaccination. These receptors were taken from an adult in good health.

The J gene is TRBJ2-2, the V gene TRBV15, with D unclear. CDR1 and CDR2 from the germline V gene are LNHNV and YYDKDF (reference sequence). The CDR3 covers 15 residues. V shed 0 bases and J shed 6 bases, with 11 bases lying between them. CDR3 sequence (DNA): TGTGCCACCAGCAGAGATTCCCTCCCCCCCGGGGAGCTGTTTTTT. Translating it yields CATSRDSLPPGELFF.

This chain links TRBV29-1 with TRBJ1-4, with a weak D call TRBD1 (6 bases). The germline V gene has CDR1 SQVTM and CDR2 ANQGSEA. V gave up 6 bases and J gave up 8 bases, with 19 bases separating them. The CDR3 sequence is 14 residues long. The CDR3 sequence: CSVRPGAGGEKLFF. CDR3 in DNA: TGCAGCGTCAGACCAGGGGCCGGGGGAGAAAAACTGTTTTTT.

V and J are TRBV3-1 (or the pseudogene TRBV3-2) and TRBJ2-1; D not resolved. Between the trimmed V and J ends, which lost 1 base and 9 bases, there was a span of 13 bases. Germline V gene data show CDR1 as LGHDT and CDR2 as YNNKEL (reference sequence). CDR3 length equals 14 residues. CDR3 sequence reads: CASSQVGLVTEQFF. The CDR3 region has the DNA TGTGCCAGCAGCCAAGTCGGGCTAGTGACTGAGCAGTTCTTC.

This chain joins TRBV7-2 and TRBJ2-7, with D possibly being TRBD2 (6 bases). Germline V CDR1 and CDR2: SGHTA, FQGNSA. V lost 0 bases and J lost 6, with 12 bases in between. The CDR3 runs 14 residues. The CDR3: CASSLAGTLLEQYF. The CDR3 nucleotides read TGTGCCAGCAGCTTAGCTGGGACTCTCCTCGAGCAGTACTTC. The full variable domain, with the rest looked up from reference TRBV7-2 and TRBJ2-7, is GAGVSQSPSNKVTEKGKDVELRCDPISGHTALYWYRQSLGQGLEFLIYFQGNSAPDKSGLPSDRFSAERTGGSVSTLTIQRTQQEDSAVYLCASSLAGTLLEQYFGPGTRLTVT.

CDR3 DNA: TGTGCCAGTAGCCGGGACTCTAACACCGGGGAGCTGTTTTTT. It encodes CASSRDSNTGELFF. J is TRBJ2-2 and V is TRBV19; D might be TRBD2 (6 bases). V lost 6 bases to trimming and J lost 2 bases, with 10 bases between them. In germline, CDR1 is LNHDA, CDR2 SQIVND (reference sequence). CDR3 size: 14 residues.

This rearrangement joins TRBV5-3 to TRBJ1-6; D is uncertain. TRBV5-3 is an ORF, with its function uncertain. The CDR3 is 16 amino acids. V lost 4 bases, J lost 9 bases, and 20 bases lay in between. CDR3: CARSPQAWEYFSPLHF. CDR3 nucleotide sequence: TGTGCCAGAAGCCCGCAGGCGTGGGAGTACTTTTCACCCCTCCACTTT.

The CDR3 DNA follows: TGTGCCAGCAGTTACATCATGCCGGGGGGCGGAAATGAGCAGTTCTTC. Its protein is CASSYIMPGGGNEQFF. The chain has TRBV6-5 and TRBJ2-1; D might be TRBD2 (7 bases). Between the trimmed V and J ends, which lost 2 bases and 7 bases, there was a span of 18 bases. Germline V gives CDR1 MNHEY, CDR2 SVGAGI. The CDR3 covers 16 residues.

CDR3 in amino acids: CASSIAYRAHPSGANVLTF. Written as DNA, the CDR3 is TGTGCCAGTAGTATTGCCTACAGGGCACATCCCTCTGGGGCCAACGTCCTGACTTTC. The chain employs TRBV19 and TRBJ2-6; D might be TRBD1 (6 bases). Germline values: CDR1 LNHDA, CDR2 SQIVND (reference sequence). V lost 3 bases and J lost 0, with 18 bases in between. This CDR3 comprises 19 residues.

This chain links TRBV12-5 with TRBJ2-1; TRBD2 aligns across 13 bases. The CDR3 covers 15 residues. V gave up 4 bases and J gave up 8 bases; unmatched junction bases: 5. Germline-derived CDR1 and CDR2 are LGHNT and FRNRAP. In DNA form, the CDR3 reads TGTGCTAGTGGTTCGGGACTAGCGGGAAGGGATGAGCAGTTCTTC. It specifies CASGSGLAGRDEQFF.

This chain connects TRBV19 to TRBJ2-2; TRBD1 matches at 11 bases. The V gene end was trimmed by 8 bases and the J gene end by 6 bases; junction bases not matched to a gene: 5. CDR3 size: 14 residues. Per germline, CDR1 LNHDA and CDR2 SQIVND (reference sequence). Written as DNA, the CDR3 is TGTGCCAGTTCGGACAGGGGGCTTGCCGGGGAGCTGTTTTTT. This translates into CASSDRGLAGELFF.

V gene TRBV5-8 combines with J gene TRBJ1-2; D gene ambiguous. The CDR3 sequence is 13 residues long. V was cut by 0 bases and J by 2 bases, with 5 bases left in between. In germline, CDR1 is SGHTS, CDR2 YDEGEE. Here the CDR3 reads CASSLVRNYGYTF. CDR3 DNA: TGTGCCAGCAGCTTGGTACGGAACTATGGCTACACCTTC. Full variable domain (rest looked up from reference TRBV5-8 and TRBJ1-2): EAGVTQSPTHLIKTRGQQATLRCSPISGHTSVYWYQQALGLGLQFLLWYDEGEERNRGNFPPRFSGRQFPNYSSELNVNALELEDSALYLCASSLVRNYGYTFGSGTRLTVV.

The chain has TRBV19 and TRBJ1-3; possibly TRBD1 for D (6 bases). The CDR3 has 14 residues. CDR1 is LNHDA and CDR2 is SQIVND in the germline V gene (reference sequence). Trimming cost V 4 bases and J 4 bases, with 11 bases left between them. In DNA form, the CDR3 reads TGTGCCAGTAGTAAACAGGGTTCCGGAAACACCATATATTTT. This sequence encodes CASSKQGSGNTIYF.

The rearrangement uses TRBV27 and TRBJ1-2; 11 bases map to TRBD1. The J segment lost 5 bases and the V segment lost 6 bases, leaving 11 bases of the junction unmatched. The CDR3 contains 16 residues. Germline values: CDR1 MNHEY, CDR2 SMNVEV (reference sequence). The chain's CDR3 is CASSYYSGQGAYGYTF. The DNA for the CDR3 is TGTGCCAGCAGCTACTATTCAGGACAGGGGGCTTATGGCTACACCTTC.

The chain is built from TRBV5-1 and TRBJ2-1; 10 bases are a match to TRBD2. CDR3 size: 16 residues. With 1 base clipped from V and 7 bases from J, the junction kept 8 bases outside the gene matches. Germline-derived CDR1 and CDR2 are SGHRS and YFSETQ. CDR3 bases: TGCGCCAGCAGCTTGAACCTAGCGGGAGTGGGTAATGAGCAGTTCTTC. Amino acid sequence: CASSLNLAGVGNEQFF. The full variable domain, completed using reference TRBV5-1 and TRBJ2-1, is KAGVTQTPRYLIKTRGQQVTLSCSPISGHRSVSWYQQTPGQGLQFLFEYFSETQRNKGNFPGRFSGRQFSNSRSEMNVSTLELGDSALYLCASSLNLAGVGNEQFFGPGTRLTVL.

The V call is TRBV6-1, the J call TRBJ1-2; D not resolved. The CDR3 consists of 13 residues. The germline V gene encodes CDR1 MNHNS and CDR2 SASEGT. V was clipped by 3 bases and J by 4 bases, with 9 bases between them. CDR3 region: CASSDISLYGYTF. For the CDR3, the DNA is TGTGCCAGCAGTGATATATCCCTCTATGGCTACACCTTC.

The gene calls are TRBV5-4 and TRBJ2-7; no clear D gene. This CDR3 spans 15 amino acids. V was trimmed by 0 bases and J by 7 bases, leaving 17 bases between them. Germline V gene sequence: CDR1 SGHNT, CDR2 YYREEE (reference sequence). This CDR3 is CASSLGPLADREQYF. Written as DNA, the CDR3 is TGTGCCAGCAGCTTGGGGCCTTTGGCCGATCGGGAGCAGTACTTC.

The DNA of the CDR3 is TGTGCCAGCAGCCCCGCGTCGGGGAACTATGGCTACACCTTC. It specifies CASSPASGNYGYTF. The chain uses TRBV4-2 and TRBJ1-2; D unresolved. The V end lost 4 bases, the J end lost 2 bases, and 11 bases lay between the germline ends. CDR1 is LGHNA, CDR2 YNFKEQ, per germline. The CDR3 contains 14 residues.

J is TRBJ1-2 and V is TRBV15; D is perhaps TRBD1 (6 bases). CDR3 length equals 14 residues. V dropped 0 bases and J dropped 8 bases, with 13 bases sitting between them. Germline V gives CDR1 LNHNV, CDR2 YYDKDF (reference sequence). CDR3 residues: CATSRDVGGWGYTF. In DNA, the CDR3 is TGTGCCACCAGCAGAGATGTTGGGGGCTGGGGCTACACCTTC.

The chain joins TRBV21-1 to TRBJ2-1; the tabulated D call, TRBD2, remains unverified against the DNA. TRBV21-1 is a documented pseudogene. The CDR3 contains 14 residues. The CDR3 nucleotides are TGTGCCAGCAGCTCGGGACTAGTGGACAATGAGCAGTTCTTC. Its translation is CASSSGLVDNEQFF.

The V gene is TRBV5-1, the J gene TRBJ2-2, with D maybe TRBD1 (5 bases). This CDR3 comprises 15 residues. Germline lookup yields CDR1 SGHRS and CDR2 YFSETQ. The V and J ends lost 0 bases and 0 bases respectively, with 6 bases between them. CDR3: CASSLDRTNTGELFF. For the CDR3, the DNA is TGCGCCAGCAGCTTGGACAGGACGAACACCGGGGAGCTGTTTTTT. The whole variable domain, filled in from reference TRBV5-1 and TRBJ2-2, reads KAGVTQTPRYLIKTRGQQVTLSCSPISGHRSVSWYQQTPGQGLQFLFEYFSETQRNKGNFPGRFSGRQFSNSRSEMNVSTLELGDSALYLCASSLDRTNTGELFFGEGSRLTVL.

This clone was counted a single time. The gene calls are TRBV11-2 and TRBJ1-6; 7 bases fit TRBD1. This CDR3 comprises 15 residues. CDR1 SGHAT and CDR2 FQNNGV come from the germline V gene. Trimming at V came to 5 bases and at J to 7 bases, leaving 8 bases not matched to a gene. The CDR3 DNA reads TGTGCCAGCAGCGGCGTCGGGACAGCAAATTCACCCCTCCACTTT. Its protein product is CASSGVGTANSPLHF.

V usage is TRBV18 and J usage is TRBJ2-7; D gene ambiguous. V lost 5 bases to trimming and J lost 7 bases, with 9 bases between them. This CDR3 is built from 11 residues. Germline-derived CDR1 and CDR2 are KGHSH and LQKENI. For the CDR3, the DNA is TGTGCCAGCTCAACCTTTGAAGAGCAGTACTTC. Protein sequence: CASSTFEEQYF.

This chain uses TRBV28 with TRBJ1-1; D is unclear. Germline values: CDR1 MDHEN, CDR2 SYDVKM. The CDR3 spans 15 residues. Deletions cut 1 base from V and 4 bases from J, with 13 bases between. CDR3 region: CASSLYTTSFTEAFF. The DNA for the CDR3 is TGTGCCAGCAGTTTATATACTACTAGCTTCACTGAAGCTTTCTTT.

CDR3 loop: CATSWDRGYEQYF. Written as DNA, the CDR3 is TGTGCCACCTCCTGGGACAGGGGGTACGAGCAGTACTTC. The chain is built from TRBV19 and TRBJ2-7; 11 positions agree with TRBD1. CDR1 LNHDA and CDR2 SQIVND come from the germline V gene (reference sequence). The CDR3 consists of 13 residues. V lost 10 bases, J lost 4 bases, and 6 bases stayed unmatched.

The V call is TRBV25-1, the J call TRBJ2-2, with D perhaps TRBD1 (6 bases). Germline loops: CDR1 MGHDK, CDR2 SYGVNS. This CDR3 is built from 12 residues. Trimming cost V 6 bases and J 5 bases, with 7 bases left between them. CDR3 loop: CASRGATGELFF. Written as DNA, the CDR3 is TGTGCCAGCAGGGGGGCGACCGGGGAGCTGTTTTTT.

The rearrangement links TRBV7-2 to TRBJ1-1, with D unclear. CDR3 size: 14 residues. Germline CDR1 and CDR2: SGHTA and FQGNSA. Trimming left V 3 bases short and J 0 bases short, with 8 bases between. As DNA, the CDR3 is TGTGCCAGCAGCTTGGCAGGTCTGAACACTGAAGCTTTCTTT. Encoded protein: CASSLAGLNTEAFF.

The V and J genes are TRBV7-6 and TRBJ1-4; maybe TRBD1 (6 bases). The CDR3 is 18 residues long. With 5 bases removed from V and 4 bases from J, the gap between germline ends came to 23 bases. Looked up from germline, CDR1 is SGHVS and CDR2 is FNYEAQ. CDR3 in amino acids: CASSLNTGTWDFNEKLFF. The DNA of the CDR3 is TGTGCCAGCAGCCTAAACACAGGGACATGGGATTTTAATGAAAAACTGTTTTTT.